These T cell receptor beta chains were read from a single sample in a study of blood T cells in healthy people across ages. TCRdb ran MiXCR on the 5' RACE reads and lists one entry per CDR3 protein. The data hold around 1,500,000 distinct CDR3 sequences, with around two fifths observed a single time. Sequences were obtained from blood. These TCRs come from a woman in her late teens or twenties in good health. Each CDR3 is given with its conserved first and last residue. The D gene is left open where the match is weak. Clone size, where shown, is once, few, many, or a class for clones that have expanded.

CDR3nt,CDR3aa,j_gene,abundance,v_gene,d_gene
TGTGCCAGCAGCCAGGCCGGGACAGGGCGCAATTCACCCCTCCACTTT,CASSQAGTGRNSPLHF,TRBJ1-6,few,TRBV3-1,TRBD1
TGCAGTGCTCGACAGGGGGCTGACATTCAGTACTTC,CSARQGADIQYF,TRBJ2-4,many,TRBV20-1,TRBD1
TGTGCCAGTAGTAAGCTCGGGACAGTGGGGGCCAATGAGCAGTTCTTC,CASSKLGTVGANEQFF,TRBJ2-1,.,TRBV19,TRBD1
TGCAGTGCTCCCCCAAATCCCCCAGGGGAAGAGACCCAGTACTTC,CSAPPNPPGEETQYF,TRBJ2-5,.,TRBV20-1,.
TGTGCCAGCAGTTTAGCGCAAGATAGCGGGAGGGCCAGGGATGAGCAGTTCTTC,CASSLAQDSGRARDEQFF,TRBJ2-1,few,TRBV12-3/TRBV12-4,TRBD2
TGTGCCAGCAGTCGGAATGACAACTATGGCTACACCTTC,CASSRNDNYGYTF,TRBJ1-2,.,TRBV12-3/TRBV12-4,.
TGTGCCAGCCAAGCGCCCGGGACTAGCGGCTACGAGCAGTACTTC,CASQAPGTSGYEQYF,TRBJ2-7,.,TRBV6-5,TRBD2
TGTGCCAGCAGTCTCCCCCGGGGTGAAAAACTGTTTTTT,CASSLPRGEKLFF,TRBJ1-4,.,TRBV12-3/TRBV12-4,.
TGCAGTGCTAGAGATCGCCCAGGGGGCTTTTCGGAGGGCTACACCTTC,CSARDRPGGFSEGYTF,TRBJ1-2,.,TRBV20-1,TRBD1
TGTGCCAGCAGTTTAGGCGGGGGGGCACATGAGCAGTTCTTC,CASSLGGGAHEQFF,TRBJ2-1,.,TRBV12-3/TRBV12-4,TRBD2
TGCAGCGTTGGTTGGGCAGGGACTGAAGCTTTCTTT,CSVGWAGTEAFF,TRBJ1-1,.,TRBV29-1,.
TGCGCCAGCAGCTTGGTCGCACACCACAGGGAGACCCAGTACTTC,CASSLVAHHRETQYF,TRBJ2-5,.,TRBV5-1,.
TGCAGTGCAGTACCGGGACAGGGATTGGGGAACACTGAAGCTTTCTTT,CSAVPGQGLGNTEAFF,TRBJ1-1,few,TRBV20-1,TRBD1
TGCAATGCTAGAGATCTTTCTTTACCTAGCACAGATACGCAGTATTTT,CNARDLSLPSTDTQYF,TRBJ2-3,once,TRBV20-1,.
TGCAGTGCTAGTCTGCAGGGGGCCGAGCAGTACTTC,CSASLQGAEQYF,TRBJ2-7,.,TRBV20-1,TRBD1
TGTGCCAGCAGCGGGGCGGACTTTAATGAGCAGTTCTTC,CASSGADFNEQFF,TRBJ2-1,.,TRBV5-4,.
TGTGCCAGCAGCCAAGATCCTAGCGGGACCTTCTACAATGAGCAGTTCTTC,CASSQDPSGTFYNEQFF,TRBJ2-1,.,TRBV3-1,TRBD2
TGTGCCAGCAGTACCTCGTACCAGCGGGAGCGAGGTGAGCAGTTCTTC,CASSTSYQRERGEQFF,TRBJ2-1,.,TRBV12-3/TRBV12-4,TRBD2
TGTGCCAGCAGCCCTATCCGGGGGGCCTATGAGCAGTTCTTC,CASSPIRGAYEQFF,TRBJ2-1,.,TRBV3-1,.